The 16 T cell receptor beta chains reported below all come from one sample, sequenced in a study of blood T cell repertoires in COVID-19. Only in-frame clones appear in the TCRdb table, and some are missing; sequencing was by immunoSEQ multiplex PCR. The repertoire holds 300,000 to 400,000 clones, with about 86% as singletons. What was sequenced was PBMCs or T cells enriched from blood (not recorded which). The receptor set was obtained from a woman aged 40 to 50 with acute COVID-19.

J is TRBJ1-6 and V is TRBV6-6, with D tentatively TRBD1 (6 bases). The V and J ends lost 6 bases and 0 bases respectively, with 12 bases between them. Germline CDR1 MNHNY, CDR2 SVGAGI (reference sequence). The CDR3 runs to 16 residues. This CDR3 reads CASRDSLSSYNSPLHF. Written as DNA, the CDR3 is TGTGCCAGCAGGGACAGCTTAAGCTCCTATAATTCACCCCTCCACTTT.

The CDR3 here is CATSVRGSTNTEAFF. The DNA of the CDR3 is TGTGCCACCAGTGTAAGGGGCTCTACGAACACTGAAGCTTTCTTT. J is TRBJ1-1 and V is TRBV24-1; D is perhaps TRBD1 (5 bases). V lost 5 bases, J lost 1 base, and 13 bases lay in between. Germline lookup yields CDR1 KGHDR and CDR2 SFDVKD. CDR3 length: 15 residues.

The gene calls are TRBV3-1 (or the pseudogene TRBV3-2) and TRBJ1-4, with D perhaps matching TRBD1 (5 bases). V lost 0 bases, J lost 7 bases, and 12 bases lay in between. Germline V CDR1 and CDR2: LGHDT, YNNKEL (reference sequence). The CDR3 spans 15 residues. CDR3 residues: CASSQEMGQTEKLFF. In DNA form, the CDR3 reads TGTGCCAGCAGCCAAGAAATGGGGCAGACTGAAAAACTGTTTTTT.

This clone was counted a single time. The same CDR3 also results from other DNA sequences found in this sample. The rearrangement links TRBV2 to TRBJ1-5; 10 nucleotides line up with TRBD1. J gave up 4 bases and V 6 bases, and 3 bases lay outside the gene matches. Germline CDR1 and CDR2: SNHLY and FYNNEI. The CDR3 has 14 residues. The CDR3 DNA reads as TGTGCCAGCAGCCGGGACAGGGGTAATCAGCCCCAGCATTTT. This gives the protein CASSRDRGNQPQHF.

This rearrangement joins TRBV10-3 to TRBJ1-2, with D perhaps matching TRBD1 (6 bases). This CDR3 is built from 13 residues. Per germline, CDR1 ENHRY and CDR2 SYGVKD. Trimming cost V 5 bases and J 2 bases, with 9 bases left between them. The CDR3 DNA is TGTGCCATCAGTCAAGGGGGAAACTATGGCTACACCTTC. Translating it yields CAISQGGNYGYTF.

The V gene is TRBV5-4, the J gene TRBJ2-7; TRBD1 matches 7 bases. Trimming at V came to 0 bases and at J to 2 bases, leaving 5 bases not matched to a gene. Germline V gene sequence: CDR1 SGHNT, CDR2 YYREEE (reference sequence). CDR3 length: 15 residues. CDR3 residues: CASSLGLDRAYEQYF. In DNA, the CDR3 is TGTGCCAGCAGCTTGGGGCTAGACAGGGCCTACGAGCAGTACTTC.

The rearrangement links TRBV7-2 to TRBJ2-3, with 9 bases lining up with TRBD2. Germline V gene sequence: CDR1 SGHTA, CDR2 FQGNSA. The V and J ends lost 2 bases and 4 bases, in that order; junction bases with no gene match: 4. The CDR3 has 15 residues. CDR3 sequence: CASSLSRLAADTQYF. The CDR3, as DNA: TGTGCCAGCAGCTTAAGTAGACTAGCGGCAGATACGCAGTATTTT.

The chain carries TRBV25-1 and TRBJ1-1; 8 nucleotides line up with TRBD1. CDR3 length: 11 residues. Germline lookup yields CDR1 MGHDK and CDR2 SYGVNS. With 6 bases clipped from V and 8 bases from J, the junction kept 2 bases outside the gene matches. The CDR3 sequence: CASRRTGEAFF. The CDR3 nucleotides are TGTGCCAGCAGAAGGACAGGGGAAGCTTTCTTT.

The V gene is TRBV5-1, the J gene TRBJ2-1; 10 nucleotides match TRBD2. This CDR3 has 15 residues. J gave up 3 bases and V 4 bases, and 4 bases lay outside the gene matches. Looked up from germline, CDR1 is SGHRS and CDR2 is YFSETQ. CDR3 DNA sequence: TGCGCCAGCAGCGCTAGCGGGGGAAACTACAATGAGCAGTTCTTC. It yields the protein CASSASGGNYNEQFF.

The chain carries TRBV19 and TRBJ1-5; maybe TRBD1 (6 bases). This CDR3 spans 19 amino acids. V lost 3 bases and J 0 bases, leaving 21 bases between the germline ends. Germline V CDR1 and CDR2: LNHDA, SQIVND (reference sequence). This CDR3 reads CASSITRGGRKNSNQPQHF. As DNA, the CDR3 is TGTGCCAGTAGTATCACGCGGGGGGGCAGGAAAAATAGCAATCAGCCCCAGCATTTT.

This clone occurred once. The V and J genes are TRBV5-4 and TRBJ1-2, with D unresolved. The CDR3 loop spans 14 amino acids. Trimming stripped 0 bases from V and 6 bases from J, with 12 bases between. Germline loops: CDR1 SGHNT, CDR2 YYREEE (reference sequence). In nucleotides, the CDR3 is TGTGCCAGCAGCTTGGTAGAGGTCCCGGATGGCTACACCTTC. It codes for CASSLVEVPDGYTF. The full variable domain, rest sourced from reference TRBV5-4 and TRBJ1-2, is ETGVTQSPTHLIKTRGQQVTLRCSSQSGHNTVSWYQQALGQGPQFIFQYYREEENGRGNFPPRFSGLQFPNYSSELNVNALELDDSALYLCASSLVEVPDGYTFGSGTRLTVV.

The chain recombines TRBV3-1 (or the pseudogene TRBV3-2) with TRBJ1-2; tentatively, D is TRBD1 (5 bases). Germline CDR1 and CDR2: LGHDT and YNNKEL (reference sequence). V lost 6 bases and J lost 4, with 24 bases in between. The CDR3 contains 17 residues. The DNA of the CDR3 is TGTGCCAGCAGTCGAAATGGGGGGGACGGGGTAGGCTATGGCTACACCTTC. Its translation: CASSRNGGDGVGYGYTF.

This chain links TRBV9 with TRBJ2-1; the D gene is possibly TRBD1 (5 bases). This CDR3 spans 15 amino acids. Germline-derived CDR1 and CDR2 are SGDLS and YYNGEE. Trimming removed 1 base at V and 6 bases at J, with 14 bases between. CDR3 DNA: TGTGCCAGCAGCGTAAACCCCGACAGCCGCAATGAGCAGTTCTTC. Translation gives CASSVNPDSRNEQFF.

The chain links TRBV19 to TRBJ1-4; 7 bases map to TRBD1. In germline, CDR1 is LNHDA, CDR2 SQIVND (reference sequence). This CDR3 is 15 amino acids long. Trimming at V came to 1 base and at J to 5 bases, leaving 4 bases not matched to a gene. The CDR3 nucleotides read TGTGCCAGTAGTATAGGAGGGGGCCGAAATGAAAAACTGTTTTTT. Protein sequence: CASSIGGGRNEKLFF.

The V and J genes are TRBV15 and TRBJ2-7; maybe TRBD1 (5 bases). V was cut by 0 bases and J by 7 bases, with 16 bases left in between. CDR1 is LNHNV and CDR2 is YYDKDF in the germline V gene (reference sequence). The CDR3 consists of 15 residues. The CDR3 here is CATSREWSRVGEQYF. The CDR3 DNA follows: TGTGCCACCAGCAGAGAATGGAGCAGGGTTGGTGAGCAGTACTTC.

V and J are TRBV18 and TRBJ1-6; 7 bases line up with TRBD1. V shed 3 bases, J shed 8 bases, and the junction held 13 bases outside the gene matches. Germline V gives CDR1 KGHSH, CDR2 LQKENI. The CDR3 covers 17 residues. CDR3 nucleotides: TGTGCCAGCTCACCCTCCCTTAACAGGGGAGGAGATTCACCCCTCCACTTT. It is translated as CASSPSLNRGGDSPLHF.